A selection of T cell receptor beta chains follows, all from one sample in a study of cytotoxic CD8 clonotypes in ibrutinib-treated CLL. Produced via immunoSEQ multiplex PCR; TCRdb's table is partial and in-frame only. In the table there are approximately 100,000 clones, approximately 80% of which are singletons. The input for sequencing was PBMCs, taken after 12 months of ibrutinib treatment. All receptors derive from a human donor with chronic lymphocytic leukemia. The CDR3 runs from the conserved cysteine through the conserved F or W. The order of the fields is V gene, J gene, D gene, clone size, CDR3 DNA, CDR3 protein. The D gene is left open where the match is weak. For some rows the clone size is stated as once, few or many, or as a class when expanded; others skip it.

v_gene: TRBV28; j_gene: TRBJ2-7; d_gene: -; abundance: few; CDR3nt: TGTGCCAGCAGTCTCCCTTCATCCGGGGCTTACGAGCAGTACTTC; CDR3aa: CASSLPSSGAYEQYF
v_gene: TRBV7-9; j_gene: TRBJ1-4; d_gene: -; abundance: -; CDR3nt: TGTGCCAGCAGCTCCAAGGGCCCTAATGAAAAACTGTTTTTT; CDR3aa: CASSSKGPNEKLFF
v_gene: TRBV7-9; j_gene: TRBJ1-5; d_gene: -; abundance: -; CDR3nt: TGTGCCAGCAGCCTAGAATGGGACGATCAGCCCCAGCATTTT; CDR3aa: CASSLEWDDQPQHF
v_gene: TRBV5-1; j_gene: TRBJ2-2; d_gene: -; abundance: -; CDR3nt: TGCGCCAGCAGCTTTAACGGGGGAGTCACCGGGGAGCTGTTTTTT; CDR3aa: CASSFNGGVTGELFF
v_gene: TRBV29-1; j_gene: TRBJ1-5; d_gene: -; abundance: -; CDR3nt: TGCAGCGTTACTGTTAACGGACAAACCAATCAGCCCCAGCATTTT; CDR3aa: CSVTVNGQTNQPQHF
v_gene: TRBV15; j_gene: TRBJ1-2; d_gene: -; abundance: -; CDR3nt: TGTGCCACCAGCAGAGATGGGGTCTATGGCTACACCTTC; CDR3aa: CATSRDGVYGYTF
v_gene: TRBV7-2; j_gene: TRBJ2-1; d_gene: -; abundance: -; CDR3nt: TGTGCCAGCAGCTTAAGCCAAGCTGAGCAGTTCTTC; CDR3aa: CASSLSQAEQFF
v_gene: TRBV6-6; j_gene: TRBJ1-2; d_gene: TRBD1; abundance: -; CDR3nt: TGTGCCAGCAGTTTTTCGAACAGGGGCCTTGGCTACACCTTC; CDR3aa: CASSFSNRGLGYTF
v_gene: TRBV7-8; j_gene: TRBJ2-1; d_gene: -; abundance: -; CDR3nt: TGTGCCAGCAGCTTCCCCTGGGGGGCGAAGGACAATGAGCAGTTCTTC; CDR3aa: CASSFPWGAKDNEQFF
v_gene: TRBV29-1; j_gene: TRBJ2-2; d_gene: -; abundance: once; CDR3nt: TGCAGCGTTGGGAGAGGATCGAACACCGGGGAGCTGTTTTTT; CDR3aa: CSVGRGSNTGELFF
v_gene: TRBV7-2; j_gene: TRBJ2-5; d_gene: -; abundance: -; CDR3nt: TGTGCCAGCAGCTTAGTCCGTAAAGAGACCCAGTACTTC; CDR3aa: CASSLVRKETQYF
v_gene: TRBV19; j_gene: TRBJ1-1; d_gene: -; abundance: -; CDR3nt: TGTGCCAGTAGTATAGATCTCAAGGGGAGGTTAGCTTTCTTT; CDR3aa: CASSIDLKGRLAFF
v_gene: TRBV6-5; j_gene: TRBJ2-5; d_gene: TRBD2; abundance: -; CDR3nt: TGTGCCAGCAGTTACCCGACTAGCGGGGGTACGGAGACCCAGTACTTC; CDR3aa: CASSYPTSGGTETQYF
v_gene: TRBV5-4; j_gene: TRBJ2-1; d_gene: TRBD1; abundance: -; CDR3nt: TGTGCCAGCAGCCAGTCGGGACAGGGCAACAATGAGCAGTTCTTC; CDR3aa: CASSQSGQGNNEQFF
v_gene: TRBV5-6; j_gene: TRBJ1-5; d_gene: TRBD1; abundance: -; CDR3nt: TGTGCCAGCATCGGGACAGGGATCGACAATCAGCCCCAGCATTTT; CDR3aa: CASIGTGIDNQPQHF
v_gene: TRBV7-9; j_gene: TRBJ2-5; d_gene: -; abundance: -; CDR3nt: TGTGCCAGCAGCTTACTTCAAGAGACCCAGTACTTC; CDR3aa: CASSLLQETQYF
v_gene: TRBV7-8; j_gene: TRBJ1-3; d_gene: -; abundance: -; CDR3nt: TGTGCCAGCAGTTTAGGCGGGGTCGGCGACACCATATATTTT; CDR3aa: CASSLGGVGDTIYF
v_gene: TRBV7-8; j_gene: TRBJ2-3; d_gene: -; abundance: -; CDR3nt: TGTACCAGCAGCAATGGAGATACGCAGTATTTT; CDR3aa: CTSSNGDTQYF
v_gene: TRBV30; j_gene: TRBJ2-5; d_gene: -; abundance: -; CDR3nt: TGTGCCTGGAGTGTAAGAGTCGGGGAGACCCAGTACTTC; CDR3aa: CAWSVRVGETQYF
v_gene: TRBV9; j_gene: TRBJ1-2; d_gene: TRBD1; abundance: -; CDR3nt: TGTGCCAGCAGCGGAACAGGGGCTTTGGGCTACACCTTC; CDR3aa: CASSGTGALGYTF
v_gene: TRBV2; j_gene: TRBJ2-7; d_gene: -; abundance: few; CDR3nt: TGTGCCAGCGGGGGGTATCGATCCTACGAGCAGTACTTC; CDR3aa: CASGGYRSYEQYF
v_gene: TRBV28; j_gene: TRBJ1-1; d_gene: -; abundance: -; CDR3nt: TGTGCCAGCAGTTTAAAAGGGTACACTGAAGCTTTCTTT; CDR3aa: CASSLKGYTEAFF
v_gene: TRBV6-6; j_gene: TRBJ2-5; d_gene: -; abundance: once; CDR3nt: TGTGCCAGCAGGACAGGACAGACGCCTTTCGGGACCCAGTACTTC; CDR3aa: CASRTGQTPFGTQYF
v_gene: TRBV7-8; j_gene: TRBJ1-5; d_gene: -; abundance: -; CDR3nt: TGTGCCAGCAGCTTATCAGGGTTGGGGAGCAATCAGCCCCAGCATTTT; CDR3aa: CASSLSGLGSNQPQHF
v_gene: TRBV2; j_gene: TRBJ2-2; d_gene: -; abundance: once; CDR3nt: TGTGCCAGCAGGAGAGAAAGCTATCTTTCTGGGGAGCTGTTTTTT; CDR3aa: CASRRESYLSGELFF
v_gene: TRBV10-2; j_gene: TRBJ1-1; d_gene: -; abundance: -; CDR3nt: TGCGCCAGCAGTGTCTCCCCGGTGACTGAGGCTTTCTTT; CDR3aa: CASSVSPVTEAFF
v_gene: TRBV29-1; j_gene: TRBJ1-1; d_gene: -; abundance: -; CDR3nt: TGCAGCGCAAAGGGGGGACGGATGAACACTGAAGCTTTCTTT; CDR3aa: CSAKGGRMNTEAFF
v_gene: TRBV7-9; j_gene: TRBJ2-7; d_gene: -; abundance: -; CDR3nt: TGTGCCAGCAGCTTAAGTAGGGACTGGTTTTCCTACGAGCAGTACTTC; CDR3aa: CASSLSRDWFSYEQYF
v_gene: TRBV6-6; j_gene: TRBJ2-7; d_gene: TRBD1; abundance: -; CDR3nt: TGTGCCAGCAGTGCAACAGGGGTCCGCGAGCAGTACTTC; CDR3aa: CASSATGVREQYF
v_gene: TRBV7-2; j_gene: TRBJ1-2; d_gene: -; abundance: -; CDR3nt: TGTGCCAGCAGCTTAGGGGAGGGACGTTGGAATGGCTACACCTTC; CDR3aa: CASSLGEGRWNGYTF
v_gene: TRBV7-3; j_gene: TRBJ2-1; d_gene: TRBD1; abundance: -; CDR3nt: TGTGCCAGCAGCCCAGCCGGGACAGGGTTCCATGAGCAGTTCTTC; CDR3aa: CASSPAGTGFHEQFF
v_gene: TRBV10-1; j_gene: TRBJ1-2; d_gene: -; abundance: few; CDR3nt: TGCGCCAGCAGTGTTAGGCTCGATGGGGGCTACACCTTC; CDR3aa: CASSVRLDGGYTF
v_gene: TRBV11-3; j_gene: TRBJ2-3; d_gene: -; abundance: -; CDR3nt: TGTGCCAGCAGCTTAGGTTCCCTCACAGATACGCAGTATTTT; CDR3aa: CASSLGSLTDTQYF
v_gene: TRBV25-1; j_gene: TRBJ2-7; d_gene: -; abundance: -; CDR3nt: TGTGCCAGCAGGGAGGAACCACCTGAAGAGTTGGCCATGAACGAGCAGTACTTC; CDR3aa: CASREEPPEELAMNEQYF
v_gene: TRBV6-1; j_gene: TRBJ1-1; d_gene: TRBD1; abundance: -; CDR3nt: TGTGCCAGCACCTTATCCCAGGGGGCCACTGAAGCTTTCTTT; CDR3aa: CASTLSQGATEAFF
v_gene: TRBV11-3; j_gene: TRBJ2-1; d_gene: -; abundance: -; CDR3nt: TGTGCCAGCAGCTTTGGGGGTTATGAGCAGTTCTTC; CDR3aa: CASSFGGYEQFF
v_gene: TRBV29-1; j_gene: TRBJ1-4; d_gene: -; abundance: -; CDR3nt: TGCAGCGTTTCCTCTAGGAATGAAAAACTGTTTTTT; CDR3aa: CSVSSRNEKLFF
v_gene: TRBV6-6; j_gene: TRBJ2-1; d_gene: -; abundance: -; CDR3nt: TGTGCCAGCAGTCCGTACAGGGAAAACAATGAGCAGTTCTTC; CDR3aa: CASSPYRENNEQFF
v_gene: TRBV19; j_gene: TRBJ1-1; d_gene: -; abundance: -; CDR3nt: TGTGCCAGTAGCCCCCAGGGGAGGAACACTGAAGCTTTCTTT; CDR3aa: CASSPQGRNTEAFF
v_gene: TRBV28; j_gene: TRBJ1-5; d_gene: -; abundance: -; CDR3nt: TGTGCCAGCAGTTCCCTTCGGCAGCCCCAGCATTTT; CDR3aa: CASSSLRQPQHF
v_gene: TRBV7-9; j_gene: TRBJ1-2; d_gene: -; abundance: -; CDR3nt: TGTGCCACCTCGGGCGGGGCCGGAGGCTACACCTTC; CDR3aa: CATSGGAGGYTF
v_gene: TRBV6-5; j_gene: TRBJ2-7; d_gene: -; abundance: -; CDR3nt: TGTGCCAGCAGTTACTTCGCAGGGGAGGGCGAGCAGTACTTC; CDR3aa: CASSYFAGEGEQYF
v_gene: TRBV30; j_gene: TRBJ2-1; d_gene: -; abundance: -; CDR3nt: TGTGCCTGGACGTCCGGTAATGAGCAGTTCTTC; CDR3aa: CAWTSGNEQFF
v_gene: TRBV19; j_gene: TRBJ1-1; d_gene: TRBD1; abundance: once; CDR3nt: TGTGCCAGCCGAGGACAGGGAGGGGTCACTGAAGCTTTCTTT; CDR3aa: CASRGQGGVTEAFF
v_gene: TRBV6-6; j_gene: TRBJ1-2; d_gene: TRBD1; abundance: -; CDR3nt: TGTGCCAGCAGTACCGGACAGGGAACTAACTATGGCTACACCTTC; CDR3aa: CASSTGQGTNYGYTF
v_gene: TRBV19; j_gene: TRBJ1-2; d_gene: TRBD1; abundance: once; CDR3nt: TGTGCCAGTAGTCCGACAGGGGGCAATGGCTACACCTTC; CDR3aa: CASSPTGGNGYTF
v_gene: TRBV27; j_gene: TRBJ2-1; d_gene: TRBD2; abundance: -; CDR3nt: TGTGCCAGCAGCCCCGGACTAGCGGGGGCCAACACCTACAATGAGCAGTTCTTC; CDR3aa: CASSPGLAGANTYNEQFF
v_gene: TRBV5-6; j_gene: TRBJ2-2; d_gene: -; abundance: -; CDR3nt: TGTGCCAGCAGCTTCCAGAACACCGGGGAGCTGTTTTTT; CDR3aa: CASSFQNTGELFF
v_gene: TRBV15; j_gene: TRBJ2-6; d_gene: -; abundance: -; CDR3nt: TGTGCCACCAGCAACGCCGGGACTGGGGCCAACGTCCTGACTTTC; CDR3aa: CATSNAGTGANVLTF
v_gene: TRBV7-2; j_gene: TRBJ2-1; d_gene: TRBD2; abundance: once; CDR3nt: TGTGCCAGCAGCTTACTAGCGGGGGGGTTCAATGAGCAGTTCTTC; CDR3aa: CASSLLAGGFNEQFF
v_gene: TRBV11-1; j_gene: TRBJ2-2; d_gene: TRBD1; abundance: -; CDR3nt: TGTGCCAGCAGCAACAGGGGCGGCACCGGGGAGCTGTTTTTT; CDR3aa: CASSNRGGTGELFF
v_gene: TRBV6-1; j_gene: TRBJ1-5; d_gene: -; abundance: many; CDR3nt: TGTGCCAGCAGTGAACGACCTAACACAAGCAATCAGCCCCAGCATTTT; CDR3aa: CASSERPNTSNQPQHF
v_gene: TRBV19; j_gene: TRBJ1-1; d_gene: -; abundance: -; CDR3nt: TGTGCCAGTAGTATGCGGGGGACTGAAGCTTTCTTT; CDR3aa: CASSMRGTEAFF
v_gene: TRBV9; j_gene: TRBJ2-1; d_gene: TRBD2; abundance: -; CDR3nt: TGTGCCAGCAGCGTTACCTATTCTACTAGAGCGGGGGCGGGGTACAATGAGCAGTTCTTC; CDR3aa: CASSVTYSTRAGAGYNEQFF
v_gene: TRBV7-2; j_gene: TRBJ2-5; d_gene: -; abundance: -; CDR3nt: TGTGCCAGCAGCTTAGACGCGGGCCCACAAGAGACCCAGTACTTC; CDR3aa: CASSLDAGPQETQYF
v_gene: TRBV7-3; j_gene: TRBJ1-5; d_gene: TRBD1; abundance: -; CDR3nt: TGTGCCAGCAGCACGTCGGGACAGGGAAATCAGCCCCAGCATTTT; CDR3aa: CASSTSGQGNQPQHF
v_gene: TRBV5-4; j_gene: TRBJ2-5; d_gene: -; abundance: once; CDR3nt: TGTGCCAGCAGCTCTCCTCAAGGGGAAGAGACCCAGTACTTC; CDR3aa: CASSSPQGEETQYF
v_gene: TRBV2; j_gene: TRBJ2-7; d_gene: -; abundance: -; CDR3nt: TGTGCCAGCTATCACCCGGGACAATCCTACGAGCAGTACTTC; CDR3aa: CASYHPGQSYEQYF
v_gene: TRBV5-1; j_gene: TRBJ2-2; d_gene: -; abundance: once; CDR3nt: TGCGCCAGCAGAGGAGGGTCGAACACCGGGGAGCTGTTTTTT; CDR3aa: CASRGGSNTGELFF
v_gene: TRBV5-1; j_gene: TRBJ2-5; d_gene: -; abundance: -; CDR3nt: TGCGCCAGCAGCCCGGCCCAAGAGACCCAGTACTTC; CDR3aa: CASSPAQETQYF